This T cell receptor (beta chain) was observed in a study of monozygotic twins with inflammatory bowel disease. Overall study results and limits: IBD-affected twins scored below their healthy co-twins in TCRbeta diversity (inverse Simpson). Researchers reported no repertoire similarity difference between concordant and discordant twins, possibly from limited power.

Template switching appended UMIs that held a 6-nucleotide sample barcode. Two nested PCRs, of approximately 16 and 10 cycles, processed TCRalpha and TCRbeta cDNA. TCRdb re-called the 5' RACE reads; one entry per CDR3 protein, DNA not given. The sample totals more than 350,000 distinct CDR3 sequences. Concerning this clonotype itself: Its target is unknown.

CDR3 length: 12 amino acids. The germline V gene has CDR1 MNHNY and CDR2 SVGAGI (reference sequence). This chain connects TRBV6-6 to TRBJ1-2. The sequenced material came from blood. The sequence derives from a human donor with ulcerative colitis or Crohn's disease, or a healthy co-twin of an affected twin (not recorded which). This CDR3 reads CASSNTYNGYTF.